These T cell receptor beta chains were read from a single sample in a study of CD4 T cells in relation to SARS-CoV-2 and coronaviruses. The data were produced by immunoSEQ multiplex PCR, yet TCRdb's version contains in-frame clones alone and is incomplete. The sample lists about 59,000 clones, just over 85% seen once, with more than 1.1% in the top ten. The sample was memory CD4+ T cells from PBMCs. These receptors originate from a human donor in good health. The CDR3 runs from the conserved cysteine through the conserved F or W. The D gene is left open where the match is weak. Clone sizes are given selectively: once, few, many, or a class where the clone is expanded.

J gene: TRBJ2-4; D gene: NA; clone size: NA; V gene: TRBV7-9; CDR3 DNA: TGTGCCAGCAGCCCAAGGGAGGGGGCGAAAAACATTCAGTACTTC; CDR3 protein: CASSPREGAKNIQYF
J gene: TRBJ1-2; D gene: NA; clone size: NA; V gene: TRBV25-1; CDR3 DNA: TGTGCCAGCAGTGCCAGGGGTCCTAACTATGGCTACACCTTC; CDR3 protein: CASSARGPNYGYTF
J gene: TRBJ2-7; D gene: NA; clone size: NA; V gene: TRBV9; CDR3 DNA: TGTGCCAGCAGCGTAGAGTCGGGTTCGGCGGAGCAGTACTTC; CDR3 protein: CASSVESGSAEQYF
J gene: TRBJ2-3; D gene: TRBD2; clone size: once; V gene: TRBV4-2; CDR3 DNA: TGTGCCAGCAGCCAAGAACGGCGGGGGAGCACAGATACGCAGTATTTT; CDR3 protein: CASSQERRGSTDTQYF
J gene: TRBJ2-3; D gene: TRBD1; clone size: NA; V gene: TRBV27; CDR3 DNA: TGTGCCAGCAGACGACAGGGACAGGGCAGCACAGATACGCAGTATTTT; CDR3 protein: CASRRQGQGSTDTQYF
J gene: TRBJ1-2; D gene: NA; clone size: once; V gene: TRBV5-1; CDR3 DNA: TGCGCCAGCTCTACAGAACGCTATGGCTACACCTTC; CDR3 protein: CASSTERYGYTF
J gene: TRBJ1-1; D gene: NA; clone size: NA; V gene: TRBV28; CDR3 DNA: TGTGCCAGCATCCTGGGGCCAGGGAACACTGAAGCTTTCTTT; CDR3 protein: CASILGPGNTEAFF
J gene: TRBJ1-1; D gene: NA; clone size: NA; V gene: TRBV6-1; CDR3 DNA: TGTGCCAGCAGTGACAGGGTCGATGGGTGGGAAGCTTTCTTT; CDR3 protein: CASSDRVDGWEAFF
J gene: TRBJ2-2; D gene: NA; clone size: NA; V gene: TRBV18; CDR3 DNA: TGTGCCAGCTCACCAATAAATACCGGGGAGCTGTTTTTT; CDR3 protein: CASSPINTGELFF
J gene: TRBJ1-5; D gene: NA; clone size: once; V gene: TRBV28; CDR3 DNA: TGTGCCAGCAGTCCGGTGGCAGACACGAGCAATCAGCCCCAGCATTTT; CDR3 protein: CASSPVADTSNQPQHF
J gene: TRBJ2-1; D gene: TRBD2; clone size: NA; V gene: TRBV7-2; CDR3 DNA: TGTGCCAGCAGCTCCAAGACTAGCGGGAGGGCCAATGAGCAGTTCTTC; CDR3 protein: CASSSKTSGRANEQFF
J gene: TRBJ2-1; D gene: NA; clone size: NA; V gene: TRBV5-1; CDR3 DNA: TGCGCCAGCAGCTTGGCCGGCTCGAGCTCCTACAATGAGCAGTTCTTC; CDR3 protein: CASSLAGSSSYNEQFF
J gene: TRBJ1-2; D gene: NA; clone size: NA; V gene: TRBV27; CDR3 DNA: TGTGCCAGCAGTTTATCGAACCCAAGTAGCGGTGGCTACACCTTC; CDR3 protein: CASSLSNPSSGGYTF
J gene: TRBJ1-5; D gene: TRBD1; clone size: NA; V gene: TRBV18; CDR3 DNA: TGTGCCAGCTCACAGAACAGGGGAAAAGCCAATCAGCCCCAGCATTTT; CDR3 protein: CASSQNRGKANQPQHF
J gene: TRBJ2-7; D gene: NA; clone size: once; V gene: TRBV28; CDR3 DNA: TGTGCCAGCAGTTTATCCGTCGGTAGAACTGGGCTCGCCTACGAGCAGTACTTC; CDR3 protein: CASSLSVGRTGLAYEQYF
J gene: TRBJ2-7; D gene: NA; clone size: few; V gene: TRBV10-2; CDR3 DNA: TGCGCCAGCGGCCGGGACACCGCCTACGAGCAGTACTTC; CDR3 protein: CASGRDTAYEQYF
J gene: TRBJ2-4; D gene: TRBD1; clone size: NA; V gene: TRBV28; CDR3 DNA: TGTGCCAGCAGTCCCGCGGGACAGGGTTCGGACATTCAGTACTTC; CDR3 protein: CASSPAGQGSDIQYF
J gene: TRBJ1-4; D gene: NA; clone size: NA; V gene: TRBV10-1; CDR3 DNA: TGCGCCAGCAGTGAGTCACGGGGACAAGGGCCCGAAAAACTGTTTTTT; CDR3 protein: CASSESRGQGPEKLFF
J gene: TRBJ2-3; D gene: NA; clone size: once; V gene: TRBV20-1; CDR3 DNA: TGCAGTGCTAGTAGAATTAGCGCGGTTGGCACAGATACGCAGTATTTT; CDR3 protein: CSASRISAVGTDTQYF
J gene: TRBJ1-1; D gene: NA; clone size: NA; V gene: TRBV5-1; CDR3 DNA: TGCGCCAGCAGCTTTCAAGCAGAAAACACTGAAGCTTTCTTT; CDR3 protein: CASSFQAENTEAFF
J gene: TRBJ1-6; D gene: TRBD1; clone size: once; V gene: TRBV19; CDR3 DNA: TGTGCCAGTAGAGACAGGGGAAGCTCCTATAATTCACCCCTCCACTTT; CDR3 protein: CASRDRGSSYNSPLHF
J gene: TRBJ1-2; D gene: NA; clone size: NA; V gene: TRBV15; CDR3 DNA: TGTGCCACCAGCAGAGATAATCCGGGGGCGAGCTATGGCTACACCTTC; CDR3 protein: CATSRDNPGASYGYTF
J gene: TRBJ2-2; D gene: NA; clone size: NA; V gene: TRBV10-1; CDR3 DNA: TGCGCCAGCAGTTTAGCGGCGAACACCGGGGAGCTGTTTTTT; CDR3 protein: CASSLAANTGELFF
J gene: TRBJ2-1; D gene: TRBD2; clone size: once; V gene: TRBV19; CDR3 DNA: TGTGCCAGTAGTGTCGAACTAGCGGGAGGTTCCAATGAGCAGTTCTTC; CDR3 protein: CASSVELAGGSNEQFF